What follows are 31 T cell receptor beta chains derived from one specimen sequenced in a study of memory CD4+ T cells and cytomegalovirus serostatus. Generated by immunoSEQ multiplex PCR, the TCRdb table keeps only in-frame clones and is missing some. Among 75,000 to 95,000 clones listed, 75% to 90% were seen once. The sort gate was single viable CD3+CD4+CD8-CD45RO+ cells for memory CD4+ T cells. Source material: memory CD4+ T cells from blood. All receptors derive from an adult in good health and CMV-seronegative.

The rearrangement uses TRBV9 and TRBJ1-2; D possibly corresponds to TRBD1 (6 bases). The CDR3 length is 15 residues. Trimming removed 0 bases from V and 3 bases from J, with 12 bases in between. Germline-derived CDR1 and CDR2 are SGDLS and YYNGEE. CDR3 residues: CASSVGWRGDYGYTF. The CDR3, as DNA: TGTGCCAGCAGCGTAGGTTGGAGGGGGGACTATGGCTACACCTTC.

CDR3 bases: TGTGCCAGCAGCTCGCTGGGGGGATCCTACAATGAGCAGTTCTTC. Amino acid sequence: CASSSLGGSYNEQFF. The rearrangement uses TRBV5-4 and TRBJ2-1, with D possibly matching TRBD2 (6 bases). The germline V gene encodes CDR1 SGHNT and CDR2 YYREEE (reference sequence). Trimming left V 3 bases short and J 1 base short, with 11 bases between. The CDR3 length is 15 residues.

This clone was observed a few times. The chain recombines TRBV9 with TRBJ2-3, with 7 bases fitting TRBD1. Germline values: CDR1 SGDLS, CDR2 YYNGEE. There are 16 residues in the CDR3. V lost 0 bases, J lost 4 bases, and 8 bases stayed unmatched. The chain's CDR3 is CASSVAGTAGADTQYF. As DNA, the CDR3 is TGTGCCAGCAGCGTAGCAGGGACAGCAGGGGCAGATACGCAGTATTTT.

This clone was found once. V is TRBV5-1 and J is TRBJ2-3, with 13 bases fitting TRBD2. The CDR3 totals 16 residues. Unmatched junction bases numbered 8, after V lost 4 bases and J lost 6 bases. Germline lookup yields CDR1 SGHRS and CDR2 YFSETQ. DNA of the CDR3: TGCGCCAGCAGCCAAGGACTAGCGGGGGTCGGCGATACGCAGTATTTT. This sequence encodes CASSQGLAGVGDTQYF.

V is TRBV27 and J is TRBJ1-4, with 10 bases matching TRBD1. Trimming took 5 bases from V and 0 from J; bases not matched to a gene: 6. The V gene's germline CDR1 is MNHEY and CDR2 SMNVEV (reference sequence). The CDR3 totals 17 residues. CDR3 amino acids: CASSQRTGGTTNEKLFF. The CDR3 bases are TGTGCCAGCAGTCAGCGGACAGGGGGAACAACTAATGAAAAACTGTTTTTT.

Here the CDR3 reads CASSTGGQWDYGYTF. The CDR3 bases are TGTGCCAGCAGCACAGGGGGGCAATGGGACTATGGCTACACCTTC. The V gene is TRBV6-5, the J gene TRBJ1-2, with TRBD1 identical over 8 bases. In germline, CDR1 is MNHEY, CDR2 SVGAGI. The CDR3 has 15 residues. Trimming removed 6 bases from V and 3 bases from J; junction bases left unmatched: 9.

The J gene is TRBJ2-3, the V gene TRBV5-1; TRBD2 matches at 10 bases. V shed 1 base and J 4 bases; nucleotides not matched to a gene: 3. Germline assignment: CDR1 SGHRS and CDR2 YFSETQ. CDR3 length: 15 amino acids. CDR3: CASSLSGGAADTQYF. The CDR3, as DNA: TGCGCCAGCAGCTTGAGCGGGGGGGCGGCAGATACGCAGTATTTT.

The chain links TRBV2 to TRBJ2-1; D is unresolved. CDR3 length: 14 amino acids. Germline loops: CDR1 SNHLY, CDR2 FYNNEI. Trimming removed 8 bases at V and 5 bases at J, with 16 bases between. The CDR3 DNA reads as TGTGCCAGCGCGAACGATGGCCGTAACAATGAGCAGTTCTTC. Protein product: CASANDGRNNEQFF.

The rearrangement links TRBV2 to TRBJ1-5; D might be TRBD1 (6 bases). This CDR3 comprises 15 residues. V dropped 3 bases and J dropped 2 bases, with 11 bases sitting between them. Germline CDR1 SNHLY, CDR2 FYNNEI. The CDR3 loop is CASSDLGGGNQPQHF. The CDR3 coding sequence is TGTGCCAGCAGTGATTTGGGGGGCGGCAATCAGCCCCAGCATTTT.

For the CDR3, the DNA is TGTGCCACCAGCAGAGGAATTTCAGGGAAAGTACCCCTCCACTTT. This encodes CATSRGISGKVPLHF. The chain carries TRBV15 and TRBJ1-6; weak D call: TRBD1 (5 bases). Germline assignment: CDR1 LNHNV and CDR2 YYDKDF (reference sequence). The germline V and J ends were trimmed by 1 base and 12 bases, with 16 bases remaining between them. CDR3 length: 15 amino acids.

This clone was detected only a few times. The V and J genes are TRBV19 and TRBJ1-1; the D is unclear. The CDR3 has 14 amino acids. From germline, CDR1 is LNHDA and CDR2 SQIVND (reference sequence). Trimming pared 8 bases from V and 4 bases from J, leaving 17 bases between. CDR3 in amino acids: CASARKWESTEAFF. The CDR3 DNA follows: TGTGCCAGTGCACGTAAGTGGGAAAGCACTGAAGCTTTCTTT.

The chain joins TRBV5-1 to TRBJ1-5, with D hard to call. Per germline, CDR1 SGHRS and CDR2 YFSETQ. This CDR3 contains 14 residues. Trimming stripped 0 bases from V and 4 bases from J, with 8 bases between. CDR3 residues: CASSLGQENQPQHF. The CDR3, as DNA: TGCGCCAGCAGCTTGGGACAAGAGAATCAGCCCCAGCATTTT. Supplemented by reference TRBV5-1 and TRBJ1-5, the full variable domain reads KAGVTQTPRYLIKTRGQQVTLSCSPISGHRSVSWYQQTPGQGLQFLFEYFSETQRNKGNFPGRFSGRQFSNSRSEMNVSTLELGDSALYLCASSLGQENQPQHFGDGTRLSIL.

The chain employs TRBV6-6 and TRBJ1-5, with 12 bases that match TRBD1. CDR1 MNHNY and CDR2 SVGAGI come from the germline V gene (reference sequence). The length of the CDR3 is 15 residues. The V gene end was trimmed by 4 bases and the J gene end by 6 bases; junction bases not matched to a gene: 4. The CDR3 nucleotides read TGTGCCAGCAGTTCCGGGACAGGGGGCCGTCAGCCCCAGCATTTT. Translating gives CASSSGTGGRQPQHF.

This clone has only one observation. As DNA, the CDR3 is TGTGCCAGCAGCTTATCCAGGCTCTTCTTCAATGAAAAACTGTTTTTT. Encoded protein: CASSLSRLFFNEKLFF. The chain couples TRBV7-8 to TRBJ1-4; D is uncertain. The germline V gene encodes CDR1 SGHVS and CDR2 FQNEAQ. V lost 2 bases to trimming and J lost 5 bases, with 15 bases between them. This CDR3 comprises 16 residues. Complete variable domain (other parts from reference TRBV7-8 and TRBJ1-4): GAGVSQSPRYKVAKRGQDVALRCDPISGHVSLFWYQQALGQGPEFLTYFQNEAQLDKSGLPSDRFFAERPEGSVSTLKIQRTQQEDSAVYLCASSLSRLFFNEKLFFGSGTQLSVL.

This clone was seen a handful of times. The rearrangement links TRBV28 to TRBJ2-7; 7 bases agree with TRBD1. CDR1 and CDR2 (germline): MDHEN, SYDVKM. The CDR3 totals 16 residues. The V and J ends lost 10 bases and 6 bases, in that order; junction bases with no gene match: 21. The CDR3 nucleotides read TGTGCCACCAACAAACGAAGGGGGCAGGGCCCGGTCGAGCAGTACTTC. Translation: CATNKRRGQGPVEQYF.

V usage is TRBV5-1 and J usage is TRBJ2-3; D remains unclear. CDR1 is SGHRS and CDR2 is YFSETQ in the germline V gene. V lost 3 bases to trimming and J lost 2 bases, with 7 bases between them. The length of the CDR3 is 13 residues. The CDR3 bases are TGCGCCAGCAGCTCAAGAATCACAGATACGCAGTATTTT. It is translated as CASSSRITDTQYF.

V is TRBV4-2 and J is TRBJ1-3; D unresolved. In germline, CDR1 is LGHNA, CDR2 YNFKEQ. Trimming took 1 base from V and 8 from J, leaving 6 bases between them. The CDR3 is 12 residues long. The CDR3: CASSQVGDTIYF. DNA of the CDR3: TGTGCCAGCAGCCAAGTCGGAGACACCATATATTTT.

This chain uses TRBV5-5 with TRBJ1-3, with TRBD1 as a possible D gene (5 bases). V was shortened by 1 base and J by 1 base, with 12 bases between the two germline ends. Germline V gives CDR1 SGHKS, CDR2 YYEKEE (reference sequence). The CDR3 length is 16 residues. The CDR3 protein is CASSLREGSSGNTIYF. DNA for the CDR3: TGTGCCAGCAGCTTGAGAGAGGGGAGTTCTGGAAACACCATATATTTT.

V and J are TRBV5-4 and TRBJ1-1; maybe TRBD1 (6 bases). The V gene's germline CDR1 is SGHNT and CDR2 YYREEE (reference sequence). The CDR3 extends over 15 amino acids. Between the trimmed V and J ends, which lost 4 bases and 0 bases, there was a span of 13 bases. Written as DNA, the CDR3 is TGTGCCAGCAGCCATGAGGGGGTAATGAACACTGAAGCTTTCTTT. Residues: CASSHEGVMNTEAFF.

The CDR3 DNA reads as TGCGCCAGCAGTGAGTCCTTCGCCATAAAGGCTTTCTTT. This encodes CASSESFAIKAFF. V gene TRBV10-2 combines with J gene TRBJ1-1; D gene ambiguous. Germline V gene data show CDR1 as WSHSY and CDR2 as SAAADI. V was clipped by 0 bases and J by 11 bases, with 13 bases between them. The CDR3 spans 13 residues.

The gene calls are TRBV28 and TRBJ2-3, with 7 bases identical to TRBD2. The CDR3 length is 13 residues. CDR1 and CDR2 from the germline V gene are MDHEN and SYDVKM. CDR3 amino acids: CAGRDLSTDTQYF. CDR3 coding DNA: TGTGCAGGGAGGGACTTAAGCACAGATACGCAGTATTTT.

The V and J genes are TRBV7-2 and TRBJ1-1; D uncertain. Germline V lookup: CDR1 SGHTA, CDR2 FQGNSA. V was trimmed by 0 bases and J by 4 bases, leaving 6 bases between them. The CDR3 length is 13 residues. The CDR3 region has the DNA TGTGCCAGCAGCTTAGCGGAACGCACTGAAGCTTTCTTT. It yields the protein CASSLAERTEAFF.

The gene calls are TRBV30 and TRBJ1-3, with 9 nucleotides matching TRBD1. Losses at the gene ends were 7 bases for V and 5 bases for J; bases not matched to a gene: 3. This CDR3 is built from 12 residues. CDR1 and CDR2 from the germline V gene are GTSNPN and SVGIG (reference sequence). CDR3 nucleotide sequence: TGTGCCTTTGGGACAGGGAGAAACACCATATATTTT. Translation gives CAFGTGRNTIYF.

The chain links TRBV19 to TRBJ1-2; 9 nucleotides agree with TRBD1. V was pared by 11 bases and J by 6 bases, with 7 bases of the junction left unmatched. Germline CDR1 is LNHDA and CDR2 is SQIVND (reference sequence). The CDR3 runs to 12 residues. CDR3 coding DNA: TGTGCCGCAGGGGACAGGGTCAATGGCTACACCTTC. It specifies CAAGDRVNGYTF. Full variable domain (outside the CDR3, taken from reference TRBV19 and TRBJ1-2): DGGITQSPKYLFRKEGQNVTLSCEQNLNHDAMYWYRQDPGQGLRLIYYSQIVNDFQKGDIAEGYSVSREKKESFPLTVTSAQKNPTAFYLCAAGDRVNGYTFGSGTRLTVV.

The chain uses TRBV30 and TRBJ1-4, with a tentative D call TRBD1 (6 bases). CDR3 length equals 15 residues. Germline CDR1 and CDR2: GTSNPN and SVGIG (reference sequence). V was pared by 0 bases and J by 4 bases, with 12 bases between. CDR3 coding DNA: TGTGCCTGGAGTGTACCGGGGGCCAATAATGAAAAACTGTTTTTT. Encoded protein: CAWSVPGANNEKLFF.

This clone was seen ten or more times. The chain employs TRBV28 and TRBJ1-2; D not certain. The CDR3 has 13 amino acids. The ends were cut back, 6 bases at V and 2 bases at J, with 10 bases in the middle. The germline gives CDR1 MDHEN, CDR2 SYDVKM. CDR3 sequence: CASRIPENYGYTF. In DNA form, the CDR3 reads TGTGCCAGCAGGATTCCAGAGAACTATGGCTACACCTTC.

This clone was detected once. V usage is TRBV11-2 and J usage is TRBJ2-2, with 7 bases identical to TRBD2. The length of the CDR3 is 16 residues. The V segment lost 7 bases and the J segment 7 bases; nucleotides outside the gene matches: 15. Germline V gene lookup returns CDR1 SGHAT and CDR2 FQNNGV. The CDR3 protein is CASTMLGGAVSGELFF. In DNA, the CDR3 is TGTGCCAGCACGATGCTGGGAGGGGCCGTGAGCGGGGAGCTGTTTTTT.

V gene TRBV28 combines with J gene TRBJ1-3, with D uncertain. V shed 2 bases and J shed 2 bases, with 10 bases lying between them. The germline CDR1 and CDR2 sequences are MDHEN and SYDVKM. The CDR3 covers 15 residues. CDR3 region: CASSLITVAGNTIYF. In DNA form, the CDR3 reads TGTGCCAGCAGTTTAATAACAGTAGCTGGAAACACCATATATTTT.

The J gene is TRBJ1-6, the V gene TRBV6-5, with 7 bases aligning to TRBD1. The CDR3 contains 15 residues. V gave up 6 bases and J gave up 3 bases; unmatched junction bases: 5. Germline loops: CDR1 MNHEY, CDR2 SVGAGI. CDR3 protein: CASRRDRDYNSPLHF. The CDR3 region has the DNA TGTGCCAGCAGACGGGACAGAGACTATAATTCACCCCTCCACTTT.

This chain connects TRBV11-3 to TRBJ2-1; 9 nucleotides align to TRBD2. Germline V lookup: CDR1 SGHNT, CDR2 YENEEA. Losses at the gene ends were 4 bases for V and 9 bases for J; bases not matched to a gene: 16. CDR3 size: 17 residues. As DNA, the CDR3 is TGTGCCAGCAGCTCAGGTAATAGCGGGGGCAGGTTTTCTGAGCAGTTCTTC. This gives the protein CASSSGNSGGRFSEQFF.

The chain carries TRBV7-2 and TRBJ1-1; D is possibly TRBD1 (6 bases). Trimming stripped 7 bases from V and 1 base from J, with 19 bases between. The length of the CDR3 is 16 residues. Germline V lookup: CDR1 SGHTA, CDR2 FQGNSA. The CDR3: CASTPGRGGGNTEAFF. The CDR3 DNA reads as TGTGCCAGCACCCCTGGGCGGGGGGGCGGGAACACTGAAGCTTTCTTT.